The present entry profiles one TCR beta chain with its context. This sample also contains other DNA sequences that code for the same CDR3. This sample was taken from a study of blood T cell repertoires in COVID-19. V shed 5 bases and J shed 0 bases, with 10 bases lying between them. CDR3 size: 15 residues. The V gene's germline CDR1 is SEHNR and CDR2 FQNEAQ (reference sequence). Produced via immunoSEQ multiplex PCR; TCRdb's table is partial and in-frame only. The sample shows roughly 180,000 clones, roughly 82% of them seen only once. The sequenced sample was PBMCs or T cells enriched from blood (not recorded which). This TCR was recovered from a man aged 35 to 55 who had recovered from COVID-19. V usage is TRBV7-9 and J usage is TRBJ1-4, with D possibly matching TRBD1 (5 bases). Here the CDR3 reads CASSLQGATNEKLFF. CDR3 coding DNA: TGTGCCAGCAGCCTCCAGGGTGCAACTAATGAAAAACTGTTTTTT.